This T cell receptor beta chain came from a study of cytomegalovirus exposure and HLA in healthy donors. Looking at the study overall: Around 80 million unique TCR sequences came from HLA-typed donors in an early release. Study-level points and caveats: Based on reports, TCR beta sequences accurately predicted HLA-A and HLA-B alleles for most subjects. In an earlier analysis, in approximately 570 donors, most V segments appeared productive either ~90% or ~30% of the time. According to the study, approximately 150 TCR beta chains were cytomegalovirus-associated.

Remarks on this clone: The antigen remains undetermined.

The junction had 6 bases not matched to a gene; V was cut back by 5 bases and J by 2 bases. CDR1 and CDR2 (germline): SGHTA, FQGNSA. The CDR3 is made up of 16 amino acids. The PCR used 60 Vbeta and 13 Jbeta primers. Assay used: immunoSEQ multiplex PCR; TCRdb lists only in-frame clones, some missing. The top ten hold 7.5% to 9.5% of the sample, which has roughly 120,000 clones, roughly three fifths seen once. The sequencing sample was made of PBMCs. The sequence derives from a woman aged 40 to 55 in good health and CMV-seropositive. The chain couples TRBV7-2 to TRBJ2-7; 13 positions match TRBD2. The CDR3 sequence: CASSPRTSGGAYEQYF. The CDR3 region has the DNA TGTGCCAGCAGCCCACGAACTAGCGGGGGGGCCTACGAGCAGTACTTC.